The clone carrying this T cell receptor (beta chain) was recorded a few times. As yet, its antigen is unknown. This sample stems from a study of cytomegalovirus exposure and HLA in healthy donors. Turning to the study itself: Earlier, some 170 million T cells were analyzed, and fewer than 120 million unique TCR beta sequences were found among them. Notes on the study in general: Presence/absence analyses took donor sequencing depth as roughly uniform.

V lost 3 bases to trimming and J lost 7 bases; unmatched junction nucleotides: 10. Germline V gives CDR1 LNHDA, CDR2 SQIVND (reference sequence). The CDR3 covers 16 residues. The PCR was carried out with 60 Vbeta primers and 13 Jbeta primers. Profiled with immunoSEQ multiplex PCR; TCRdb holds only in-frame clones, not every one. The table has roughly 180,000 clones, roughly four fifths seen once. This clonotype originated in a female donor in good health and CMV-seronegative. The genes are TRBV19 and TRBJ2-3; 10 positions match TRBD2. The sample comprised PBMCs. CDR3 DNA sequence: TGTGCCAGTAGTATTTACGCTAGCGGGAGATGGAATACGCAGTATTTT. As protein: CASSIYASGRWNTQYF. Full variable domain (outside the CDR3, taken from reference TRBV19 and TRBJ2-3): DGGITQSPKYLFRKEGQNVTLSCEQNLNHDAMYWYRQDPGQGLRLIYYSQIVNDFQKGDIAEGYSVSREKKESFPLTVTSAQKNPTAFYLCASSIYASGRWNTQYFGPGTRLTVL.